One and the same sample provided the 20 T cell receptor beta chains below, sequenced in a study of blood T cell repertoires in COVID-19. The repertoire was sequenced with immunoSEQ multiplex PCR; TCRdb's copy has only in-frame clones and lacks some. The sample includes roughly 130,000 clones, more than 75% of them seen just once. Material for sequencing was peripheral blood. These receptors all come from a woman aged 55-69 years with acute or convalescent COVID-19.

The rearrangement links TRBV7-6 to TRBJ1-3, with 7 nucleotides matching TRBD1. Germline CDR1 reads SGHVS; CDR2 reads FNYEAQ. The CDR3 has 14 residues. Trimming cost V 5 bases and J 4 bases; bases outside gene matches: 5. CDR3 protein: CASSVGTAGNTIYF. CDR3 DNA sequence: TGTGCCAGCAGCGTCGGGACAGCAGGAAACACCATATATTTT.

This clone showed up just once. J is TRBJ1-3 and V is TRBV30; D ambiguous. Trimming left V 0 bases short and J 4 bases short, with 10 bases between. The CDR3 runs 14 residues. Germline lookup yields CDR1 GTSNPN and CDR2 SVGIG (reference sequence). The CDR3 loop is CAWSVPGSGNTIYF. The CDR3 DNA reads as TGTGCCTGGAGTGTACCAGGCAGCGGAAACACCATATATTTT.

The rearrangement joins TRBV5-1 to TRBJ1-3; D not certain. The CDR3 length is 17 residues. Germline V gene sequence: CDR1 SGHRS, CDR2 YFSETQ. Trimming left V 0 bases short and J 0 bases short, with 13 bases between. CDR3 in DNA: TGCGCCAGCAGCTTGGCTGGCAGTTTAAACTCTGGAAACACCATATATTTT. Translated, it gives CASSLAGSLNSGNTIYF.

The V and J genes are TRBV6-6 and TRBJ1-2; D call uncertain. The CDR3 is 12 residues long. The V gene's germline CDR1 is MNHNY and CDR2 SVGAGI (reference sequence). V was shortened by 6 bases and J by 6 bases, with 11 bases between the two germline ends. In DNA form, the CDR3 reads TGTGCCAGCAGCCCAACCCACAATGGCTACACCTTC. This translates into CASSPTHNGYTF.

This clone has only one observation. V gene TRBV18 combines with J gene TRBJ2-7; D is possibly TRBD1 (6 bases). V was clipped by 3 bases and J by 2 bases, with 11 bases between them. The CDR3 runs 14 residues. Germline lookup yields CDR1 KGHSH and CDR2 LQKENI. For the CDR3, the DNA is TGTGCCAGCTCACCCAGACAGGCCGCCTACGAGCAGTACGTC. Translated: CASSPRQAAYEQYV.

The J gene is TRBJ2-1, the V gene TRBV18, with a possible D match to TRBD1 (6 bases). CDR1 is KGHSH, CDR2 LQKENI, per germline. Trimming took 5 bases from V and 6 from J, leaving 11 bases between them. The CDR3 sequence is 13 residues long. The CDR3 protein is CASSAEQGNEQFF. CDR3 bases: TGTGCCAGCTCAGCCGAACAGGGCAATGAGCAGTTCTTC.

The V gene is TRBV4-1, the J gene TRBJ1-1, with 7 bases identical to TRBD1. V trimming: 3 bases; J trimming: 2 bases; junction bases outside the gene matches: 9. The CDR3 covers 16 residues. Looked up from germline, CDR1 is MGHRA and CDR2 is YSYEKL. CDR3 loop: CASSHFWDSPNTEAFF. The CDR3 region has the DNA TGCGCCAGCAGCCATTTTTGGGACAGTCCCAACACTGAAGCTTTCTTT.

The chain joins TRBV27 to TRBJ1-1; D possibly corresponds to TRBD1 (6 bases). V was pared by 0 bases and J by 0 bases, with 20 bases between. CDR1 is MNHEY, CDR2 SMNVEV, per germline (reference sequence). The CDR3 is 19 residues long. The CDR3 region is CASSLSPPQGPPMNTEAFF. CDR3 nucleotides: TGTGCCAGCAGTTTATCTCCCCCTCAGGGGCCGCCCATGAACACTGAAGCTTTCTTT.

The chain combines TRBV7-2 with TRBJ2-3; D remains ambiguous. With 3 bases removed from V and 2 bases from J, the gap between germline ends came to 12 bases. This CDR3 is 15 amino acids long. Germline loops: CDR1 SGHTA, CDR2 FQGNSA. In DNA form, the CDR3 reads TGTGCCAGCAGCTTGCAGGTTTCTACCACAGATACGCAGTATTTT. It is translated as CASSLQVSTTDTQYF. The full variable domain, rest sourced from reference TRBV7-2 and TRBJ2-3, is GAGVSQSPSNKVTEKGKDVELRCDPISGHTALYWYRQSLGQGLEFLIYFQGNSAPDKSGLPSDRFSAERTGGSVSTLTIQRTQQEDSAVYLCASSLQVSTTDTQYFGPGTRLTVL.

This clone was observed a few times. CDR3: CASSLARQGDGYTF. In DNA form, the CDR3 reads TGTGCCAGCAGCTTAGCTCGACAGGGGGATGGCTACACCTTC. This rearrangement joins TRBV7-9 to TRBJ1-2; the match to TRBD1 covers 9 bases. Germline trimming cut 0 bases from V and 6 bases from J; bases unmatched to any gene: 2. Looked up from germline, CDR1 is SEHNR and CDR2 is FQNEAQ (reference sequence). The CDR3 has 14 amino acids. The full variable domain, completed using reference TRBV7-9 and TRBJ1-2, is DTGVSQNPRHKITKRGQNVTFRCDPISEHNRLYWYRQTLGQGPEFLTYFQNEAQLEKSRLLSDRFSAERPKGSFSTLEIQRTEQGDSAMYLCASSLARQGDGYTFGSGTRLTVV.

This chain joins TRBV6-5 and TRBJ1-1, with TRBD1 matching 12 bases. CDR1 is MNHEY and CDR2 is SVGAGI in the germline V gene. J lost 6 bases, V lost 6 bases, and 5 bases had no gene match. This CDR3 has 14 residues. The CDR3 DNA reads as TGTGCCAGCAGGGGGACAGGGGGCCCAGCTGAAGCTTTCTTT. Its translation is CASRGTGGPAEAFF.

The chain is built from TRBV6-5 and TRBJ2-7; TRBD1 is a possible D gene (6 bases). The V end lost 7 bases, the J end lost 0 bases, and 16 bases lay between the germline ends. From germline, CDR1 is MNHEY and CDR2 SVGAGI. The CDR3 runs to 15 residues. CDR3 DNA sequence: TGTGCCAGCATCGACGACAGGAAGAGCTCCTACGAGCAGTACGTC. Protein product: CASIDDRKSSYEQYV.

The V gene is TRBV5-1, the J gene TRBJ1-4; D uncertain. V shed 0 bases and J shed 4 bases, with 13 bases lying between them. Per germline, CDR1 SGHRS and CDR2 YFSETQ. The CDR3 is 16 amino acids. The CDR3 nucleotides are TGCGCCAGCAGCTTGGCAATGGCCTCCCTTAATGAAAAACTGTTTTTT. Translation: CASSLAMASLNEKLFF.

V usage is TRBV6-5 and J usage is TRBJ1-1; perhaps TRBD1 as D (6 bases). V lost 6 bases and J lost 0, with 11 bases in between. In germline, CDR1 is MNHEY, CDR2 SVGAGI. CDR3 length equals 14 residues. The CDR3 sequence is CASRNRALNTEAFF. The CDR3 DNA follows: TGTGCCAGCAGAAACAGGGCCCTGAACACTGAAGCTTTCTTT.

The CDR3 spells CASSLDPGLAGYNEQFF. The CDR3 DNA follows: TGCGCCAGCAGCTTGGATCCTGGACTAGCGGGATACAATGAGCAGTTCTTC. V gene TRBV5-1 combines with J gene TRBJ2-1; 12 bases agree with TRBD2. Germline V lookup: CDR1 SGHRS, CDR2 YFSETQ. The CDR3 contains 17 residues. The trim removed 0 bases at V and 4 bases at J, leaving 5 bases unmatched.

The chain joins TRBV11-3 to TRBJ1-1; tentatively, D is TRBD1 (6 bases). This CDR3 comprises 16 residues. With 4 bases removed from V and 0 bases from J, the gap between germline ends came to 15 bases. Germline V gives CDR1 SGHNT, CDR2 YENEEA. The CDR3 protein is CASSSSGTRMNTEAFF. CDR3 coding DNA: TGTGCCAGCAGCTCCTCGGGGACACGCATGAACACTGAAGCTTTCTTT.

This sequence joins TRBV10-2 and TRBJ1-1; TRBD1 aligns across 10 bases. Germline V CDR1 and CDR2: WSHSY, SAAADI. This CDR3 has 12 amino acids. The V gene end was trimmed by 6 bases and the J gene end by 8 bases; junction bases not matched to a gene: 3. As DNA, the CDR3 is TGCGCCAGCAGGGAGGGACAGGGGGAAGCTTTCTTT. Amino acids: CASREGQGEAFF.

The CDR3 sequence: CAISAALAGGLGTGELFF. The CDR3 nucleotides are TGTGCCATCAGTGCCGCCCTAGCGGGAGGTTTAGGCACCGGGGAGCTGTTTTTT. This rearrangement joins TRBV10-3 to TRBJ2-2; 11 bases line up with TRBD2. This CDR3 has 18 amino acids. Germline CDR1 reads ENHRY; CDR2 reads SYGVKD. Losses at the gene ends were 4 bases for V and 4 bases for J; bases not matched to a gene: 11.

This clone was seen just once. This rearrangement joins TRBV9 to TRBJ1-3; possible D gene TRBD1, 5 bases. The CDR3 is 15 residues long. V lost 4 bases and J 1 base, leaving 12 bases between the germline ends. Germline V gene sequence: CDR1 SGDLS, CDR2 YYNGEE. The CDR3: CASSRVGGSGNTIYF. DNA for the CDR3: TGTGCCAGCAGCCGGGTCGGGGGATCTGGAAACACCATATATTTT.

The rearrangement uses TRBV7-8 and TRBJ1-1; perhaps TRBD1 as D (6 bases). There are 16 residues in the CDR3. Germline CDR1 SGHVS, CDR2 FQNEAQ. Trimming left V 1 base short and J 5 bases short, with 17 bases between. The CDR3 sequence is CASSLVQGSLGTEAFF. The CDR3 DNA sequence: TGTGCCAGCAGCTTAGTTCAGGGGTCCCTGGGTACTGAAGCTTTCTTT.